Below are 13 T cell receptor beta chains sequenced from a single sample in a study of T cell responses to AZD1222 COVID-19 vaccine. Using immunoSEQ multiplex PCR, the repertoire was profiled, and TCRdb retains in-frame clones only, with some absent. Of 100,000 to 150,000 clones in the sample, about 88% were seen once. The sample was peripheral blood, taken on day 0 of AZD1222 vaccination. The receptor set was obtained from an adult in good health.

The genes are TRBV19 and TRBJ1-5; D ambiguous. Trimming shortened V by 4 bases and J by 0 bases, and 7 bases separated the two germline ends. From germline, CDR1 is LNHDA and CDR2 SQIVND (reference sequence). The CDR3 extends over 14 amino acids. Written as DNA, the CDR3 is TGTGCCAGTAGTAACTGGGTTAGCAATCAGCCCCAGCATTTT. Translation gives CASSNWVSNQPQHF.

The chain is built from TRBV29-1 and TRBJ2-2, with D perhaps TRBD1 (6 bases). The germline V gene has CDR1 SQVTM and CDR2 ANQGSEA. V gave up 1 base and J gave up 4 bases, with 13 bases separating them. This CDR3 has 15 residues. CDR3 residues: CSVEGRAGATGELFF. The CDR3 DNA reads as TGCAGCGTTGAAGGCCGGGCAGGGGCCACCGGGGAGCTGTTTTTT.

The V call is TRBV16, the J call TRBJ1-4, with a weak D call TRBD1 (5 bases). The germline V gene encodes CDR1 KGHSY and CDR2 FQNENV. This CDR3 spans 15 amino acids. V lost 7 bases and J lost 4, with 16 bases in between. The CDR3: CASTRLGRSNEKLFF. DNA of the CDR3: TGTGCCAGCACACGTTTGGGGCGGAGTAATGAAAAACTGTTTTTT.

On this clone: This CDR3 is also generated by other DNA sequences in the sample. This rearrangement joins TRBV2 to TRBJ1-1; D unresolved. Germline V lookup: CDR1 SNHLY, CDR2 FYNNEI. Deletions cut 6 bases from V and 0 bases from J, with 8 bases between. CDR3 length: 13 residues. This CDR3 is CASRGRLNTEAFF. The CDR3 nucleotides read TGTGCCAGCAGAGGACGCCTGAACACTGAAGCTTTCTTT. Using reference TRBV2 and TRBJ1-1 for the parts outside the CDR3, the full variable domain is EPEVTQTPSHQVTQMGQEVILRCVPISNHLYFYWYRQILGQKVEFLVSFYNNEISEKSEIFDDQFSVERPDGSNFTLKIRSTKLEDSAMYFCASRGRLNTEAFFGQGTRLTVV.

The V gene is TRBV9, the J gene TRBJ2-3, with D tentatively TRBD2 (6 bases). Trimming shortened V by 4 bases and J by 5 bases, and 11 bases separated the two germline ends. Germline CDR1 is SGDLS and CDR2 is YYNGEE. The CDR3 has 13 amino acids. This CDR3 is CASSQTGGDTQYF. The CDR3 nucleotides are TGTGCCAGCAGCCAAACCGGGGGAGATACGCAGTATTTT.

V is TRBV15 and J is TRBJ1-1; D uncertain. The CDR3 loop spans 13 amino acids. Looked up from germline, CDR1 is LNHNV and CDR2 is YYDKDF (reference sequence). V was shortened by 0 bases and J by 6 bases, with 8 bases between the two germline ends. CDR3: CATSRDLLAEAFF. DNA of the CDR3: TGTGCCACCAGCAGAGATCTATTGGCTGAAGCTTTCTTT.

V gene TRBV29-1 combines with J gene TRBJ1-5; possibly TRBD1 for D (5 bases). The CDR3 contains 13 residues. The germline CDR1 and CDR2 sequences are SQVTM and ANQGSEA. Deletions cut 1 base from V and 2 bases from J, with 6 bases between. The CDR3 is CSVEGGGNQPQHF. As DNA, the CDR3 is TGCAGCGTTGAAGGGGGCGGCAATCAGCCCCAGCATTTT.

This rearrangement joins TRBV6-2 or TRBV6-3 to TRBJ2-7, with D tentatively TRBD1 (6 bases). The CDR3 runs 12 residues. Germline V gives CDR1 MNHEY, CDR2 SVGEGT. Trimming removed 6 bases from V and 4 bases from J, with 10 bases in between. The CDR3 is CASSPRGYEQYF. The CDR3, as DNA: TGTGCCAGCAGCCCCAGGGGATACGAGCAGTACTTC.

The chain has TRBV9 and TRBJ1-5; D gene unclear. The CDR3 covers 15 residues. In germline, CDR1 is SGDLS, CDR2 YYNGEE. V lost 0 bases and J lost 0, with 7 bases in between. The CDR3 DNA reads as TGTGCCAGCAGCGTAGGTCAGAATAGCAATCAGCCCCAGCATTTT. It codes for CASSVGQNSNQPQHF.

The CDR3 spells CASSIDRGIGGYTF. CDR3 bases: TGTGCCAGTAGTATAGATCGGGGTATAGGAGGCTACACCTTC. The chain uses TRBV19 and TRBJ1-2; no firm D call. The germline CDR1 and CDR2 sequences are LNHDA and SQIVND (reference sequence). Trimming removed 0 bases at V and 8 bases at J, with 13 bases between. CDR3 length: 14 amino acids.

The rearrangement uses TRBV9 and TRBJ1-3; D is uncertain. V lost 7 bases to trimming and J lost 0 bases, with 17 bases between them. Germline lookup yields CDR1 SGDLS and CDR2 YYNGEE. The CDR3 contains 16 residues. The CDR3 is CASSASLGISGNTIYF. CDR3 coding DNA: TGTGCCAGCTCGGCGTCCCTCGGGATCTCTGGAAACACCATATATTTT.

The gene calls are TRBV23-1 and TRBJ1-1, with 7 bases lining up with TRBD1. TRBV23-1 is placed among ORFs of uncertain function. The J segment lost 0 bases and the V segment lost 2 bases, leaving 12 bases of the junction unmatched. The CDR3 runs to 18 residues. The CDR3 sequence is CASSQAHFLQGMNTEAFF. CDR3 nucleotides: TGCGCCAGCAGTCAAGCCCACTTTTTACAGGGGATGAACACTGAAGCTTTCTTT.

This clone was picked up one time. The chain has TRBV27 and TRBJ2-5; TRBD1 aligns across 7 bases. V lost 5 bases to trimming and J lost 7 bases; unmatched junction nucleotides: 4. CDR1 and CDR2 (germline): MNHEY, SMNVEV (reference sequence). The CDR3 has 12 amino acids. The CDR3 DNA reads as TGTGCCAGCAGTGAGACAGGGCGGACCCAGTACTTC. Protein sequence: CASSETGRTQYF.